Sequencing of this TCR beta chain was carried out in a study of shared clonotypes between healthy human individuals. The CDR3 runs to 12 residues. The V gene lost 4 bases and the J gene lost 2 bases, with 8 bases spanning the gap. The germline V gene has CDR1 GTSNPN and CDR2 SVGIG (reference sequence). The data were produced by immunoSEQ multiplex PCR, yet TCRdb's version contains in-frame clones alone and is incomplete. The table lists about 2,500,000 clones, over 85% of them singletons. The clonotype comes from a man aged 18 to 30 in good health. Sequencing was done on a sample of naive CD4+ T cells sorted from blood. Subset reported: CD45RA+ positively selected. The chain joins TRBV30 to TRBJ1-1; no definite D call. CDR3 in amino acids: CAWNQLNTEAFF. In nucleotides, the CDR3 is TGTGCCTGGAATCAGCTAAACACTGAAGCTTTCTTT. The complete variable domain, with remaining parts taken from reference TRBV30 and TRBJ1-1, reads SQTIHQWPATLVQPVGSPLSLECTVEGTSNPNLYWYRQAAGRGLQLLFYSVGIGQISSEVPQNLSASRPQDRQFILSSKKLLLSDSGFYLCAWNQLNTEAFFGQGTRLTVV.